The rows below give T cell receptor beta chains drawn from one sample of a study of blood T cell repertoires in COVID-19. This table comes from immunoSEQ multiplex PCR, and its TCRdb copy is limited to in-frame clones, with some not included. The sample holds roughly 140,000 clones, under 85% seen once. Sequenced: PBMCs or T cells enriched from blood (not recorded which). These receptors came from a woman aged 18-29 years who had been exposed to COVID-19. Both conserved end residues are part of each CDR3. Fields, in order: J gene, clone size, D gene, V gene, CDR3 length, CDR3 DNA, CDR3 protein. The D gene is left open where the match is weak. Rows give clone size only sometimes, using once, few, many, or a class for an expanded clone.

>TRBJ2-6|few|TRBD1|TRBV18|17
TGTGCCAGCTCACCCCAGGGGGCCCGGGAGGGGGCCAACGTCCTGACTTTC
CASSPQGAREGANVLTF
>TRBJ2-7|.|TRBD2|TRBV18|15
TGTGCCAGCTCACCCGGGACTAGCGGGAGCTGGGAGCAGTACTTC
CASSPGTSGSWEQYF
>TRBJ2-3|.|.|TRBV7-8|15
TGTGCCAGCAGCCCTACGGCGGATAGCACAGATACGCAGTATTTT
CASSPTADSTDTQYF
>TRBJ1-5|.|.|TRBV30|13
TGTGCCTGGTCCTCGGGGTACAATCAGCCCCAGCATTTT
CAWSSGYNQPQHF
>TRBJ2-7|.|.|TRBV14|11
TGTGCAGGGGCCGACTCCTACGAGCAGTACTTC
CAGADSYEQYF
>TRBJ1-3|few|.|TRBV7-8|15
TGTGCCAGCAGCTTATCCCCGGGGGGTGGAAACACCATATATTTT
CASSLSPGGGNTIYF
>TRBJ2-5|once|.|TRBV28|18
TGTGCCAGCAGTTTTAAGGGGCAGACCATCCTCTTCCAAGAGACCCAGTACTTC
CASSFKGQTILFQETQYF
>TRBJ1-6|.|.|TRBV19|13
TGTGCCAGTAGTATATTCGATAATTCACCCCTCCACTTT
CASSIFDNSPLHF
>TRBJ1-4|.|.|TRBV13|15
TGTGCCAGCAGCTTCGGACATCCCTATAGCGAAAAACTGTTTTTT
CASSFGHPYSEKLFF
>TRBJ1-5|.|.|TRBV6-5|14
TGTGCCAGCTCCAAAACAGGGCTTAATCAGCCCCAGCATTTT
CASSKTGLNQPQHF
>TRBJ1-2|.|.|TRBV29-1|13
TGCAGCGTTGTCAGGACAGACCTCTATGGCTACACCTTC
CSVVRTDLYGYTF
>TRBJ2-7|.|TRBD1|TRBV27|11
TGTGCCAGCAGACAGGGGTACGAGCAGTACTTC
CASRQGYEQYF
>TRBJ1-3|.|TRBD1|TRBV9|15
TGTGCCAGCAGCGCCACTGCGACAGGGGGAAACACCATATATTTT
CASSATATGGNTIYF
>TRBJ1-1|.|TRBD1|TRBV5-1|14
TGCGCCAGCAGCTTGGGGAAGACAGGGGGAGAAGCTTTCTTT
CASSLGKTGGEAFF
>TRBJ2-1|many|TRBD2|TRBV11-2|15
TGTGCCAGCAGCGCCGGACTAGCGGGAGGAAATGAGCAGTTCTTC
CASSAGLAGGNEQFF
>TRBJ2-7|.|TRBD1|TRBV15|14
TGTGCCACCAGCAGGGACAGGGGGCTGGGGGAGCAGTACTTC
CATSRDRGLGEQYF
>TRBJ1-2|.|.|TRBV30|14
TGTGCCTGCCCAACCGCGGGCTTCATCTATGGCTACACCTTC
CACPTAGFIYGYTF
>TRBJ1-2|.|TRBD1|TRBV18|13
TGTGCCAGCTCACCGGCAGGGGGCTCAAGCTACACCTTC
CASSPAGGSSYTF
>TRBJ2-3|.|.|TRBV2|13
TGTGCCAGCAGTCTACTAGGAAGCCCTACGCAGTATTTT
CASSLLGSPTQYF
>TRBJ1-1|.|TRBD1|TRBV14|15
TGTGCCAGCAGCCACTCCGGGACAGTGAACACTGAAGCTTTCTTT
CASSHSGTVNTEAFF
>TRBJ1-2|.|TRBD1|TRBV2|13
TGTGCCAGCAGTGGACAGGGAAACTATGGCTACACCTTC
CASSGQGNYGYTF
>TRBJ2-7|.|TRBD2|TRBV7-3|15
TGTGCCAGCAGCTTATCGTCTAGCGGGGTGTACGAGCAGTACTTC
CASSLSSSGVYEQYF
>TRBJ2-2|.|.|TRBV5-6|12
TGTGCCAGCAGTAGAGTCACCGGGGAGCTGTTTTTT
CASSRVTGELFF
>TRBJ2-2|.|.|TRBV19|16
TGTGCCAGTAGTATCGGAGGGGGCAGACACACCGGGGAGCTGTTTTTT
CASSIGGGRHTGELFF
>TRBJ2-7|once|.|TRBV5-1|16
TGCGCCAGCAGCTTGGCCGGGACTGTGAGCTCCTACGAGCAGTACTTC
CASSLAGTVSSYEQYF
>TRBJ2-1|few|.|TRBV27|14
TGTGCCAGTTCGTTAGGAGCGACGTTCAATGAGCAGTTCTTC
CASSLGATFNEQFF
>TRBJ2-5|.|.|TRBV27|15
TGTGCCAGCAGTTTAAACAGACCCACCCAAGAGACCCAGTACTTC
CASSLNRPTQETQYF
>TRBJ1-5|few|TRBD1|TRBV2|15
TGTGCCAGCAGTGAAGAGTCAGGGGGCAGCCAGCCCCAGCATTTT
CASSEESGGSQPQHF
>TRBJ2-7|.|.|TRBV9|15
TGTGCCAGCAGCGTAGGGCAGGGGTTGATATACGAGCAGTACTTC
CASSVGQGLIYEQYF
>TRBJ1-5|.|.|TRBV6-2/TRBV6-3|13
TGTGCCAGCAGTTCAATTAGCAATCAGCCCCAGCATTTT
CASSSISNQPQHF
>TRBJ1-6|.|.|TRBV28|13
TGTGCCACCCGGACAGTTGCTAATTCACCCCTCCACTTT
CATRTVANSPLHF
>TRBJ2-1|once|.|TRBV4-1|14
TGCGCCAGCAGCCAGGCGACTACCCCCGGTGAGCAGTTCTTC
CASSQATTPGEQFF
>TRBJ2-1|.|TRBD2|TRBV28|16
TGTGCCAGCAGCCCCCCTGGGGCTAGCGGGAGCAATGAGCAGTTCTTC
CASSPPGASGSNEQFF
>TRBJ1-1|.|TRBD1|TRBV10-1|14
TGCGCCAGCAGGGCTGGGACAGACTACACTGAAGCTTTCTTT
CASRAGTDYTEAFF
>TRBJ2-3|.|.|TRBV9|14
TGTGCCAGCAGTGCACCCTATAGCACAGATACGCAGTATTTT
CASSAPYSTDTQYF
>TRBJ2-1|.|.|TRBV6-4|17
TGTGCCAGCAGTGACGATTTGCGGCTGAGCTCCTACAATGAGCAGTTCTTC
CASSDDLRLSSYNEQFF
>TRBJ2-3|.|TRBD1|TRBV5-5|14
TGTGCCAGCAGCTTGACAGGGGATTTAAATACGCAGTATTTT
CASSLTGDLNTQYF
>TRBJ1-6|once|.|TRBV12-2|16
TGTGCAAGTCGCCCACTGGAGGCAGGGGATAATTCACCCCTCCACTTT
CASRPLEAGDNSPLHF
>TRBJ1-5|.|.|TRBV7-9|17
TGTGCCAGCAGCTTAGAAAGGGATCAGGGCAGCAATCAGCCCCAGCATTTT
CASSLERDQGSNQPQHF